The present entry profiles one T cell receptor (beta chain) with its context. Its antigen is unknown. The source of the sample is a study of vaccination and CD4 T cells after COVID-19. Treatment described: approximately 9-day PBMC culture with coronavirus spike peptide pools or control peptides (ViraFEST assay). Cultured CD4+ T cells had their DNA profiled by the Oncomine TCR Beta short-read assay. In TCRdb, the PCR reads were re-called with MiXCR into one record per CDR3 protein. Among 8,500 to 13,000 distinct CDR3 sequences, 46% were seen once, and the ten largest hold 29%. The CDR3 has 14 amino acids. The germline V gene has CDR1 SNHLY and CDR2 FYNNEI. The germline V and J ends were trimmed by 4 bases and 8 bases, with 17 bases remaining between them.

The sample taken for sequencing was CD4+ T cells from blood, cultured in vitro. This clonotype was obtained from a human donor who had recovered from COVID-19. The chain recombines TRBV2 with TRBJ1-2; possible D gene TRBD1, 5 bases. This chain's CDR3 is CASSGLAGRSGYTF. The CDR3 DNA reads TGTGCCAGCAGTGGCTTGGCAGGGAGGTCCGGCTACACCTTC.